One and the same sample provided the 19 T cell receptor beta chains below, sequenced in a study of control samples from healthy donors and cancer patients. Sequencing was performed with immunoSEQ multiplex PCR; in TCRdb, only in-frame clones are kept and a portion is missing. The repertoire includes roughly 49,000 clones, about 90% of them detected once, and roughly 42% sits in the top ten. Sequenced: PBMCs. The receptors shown here come from a man in his fifties with head and neck cancer.

For the CDR3, the DNA is TGTGCCAGCAGCCAATCAGGAGTGAAAGAGACCCAGTACTTC. Translated: CASSQSGVKETQYF. The chain has TRBV16 and TRBJ2-5, with unresolved D. The V end lost 0 bases, the J end lost 3 bases, and 8 bases lay between the germline ends. The germline V gene encodes CDR1 KGHSY and CDR2 FQNENV. The CDR3 consists of 14 residues.

The chain links TRBV7-8 to TRBJ2-3, with TRBD2 matching over 14 bases. Germline CDR1 reads SGHVS; CDR2 reads FQNEAQ. This CDR3 comprises 16 residues. The V segment lost 5 bases and the J segment 5 bases; nucleotides outside the gene matches: 6. The CDR3 is CASSPRLAGGLDTQYF. The CDR3 DNA sequence: TGTGCCAGCAGCCCCAGACTAGCGGGGGGGTTAGATACGCAGTATTTT.

This chain joins TRBV6-1 and TRBJ2-2; 7 nucleotides line up with TRBD1. V trimming: 0 bases; J trimming: 4 bases; junction bases outside the gene matches: 2. Germline CDR1 reads MNHNS; CDR2 reads SASEGT. The CDR3 is made up of 15 amino acids. This CDR3 is CASSEAQGVTGELFF. DNA for the CDR3: TGTGCCAGCAGTGAAGCGCAGGGGGTCACCGGGGAGCTGTTTTTT.

V is TRBV5-1 and J is TRBJ2-6; 7 nucleotides agree with TRBD1. The V gene end was trimmed by 4 bases and the J gene end by 4 bases; junction bases not matched to a gene: 5. CDR3 length: 15 residues. Germline assignment: CDR1 SGHRS and CDR2 YFSETQ. This chain's CDR3 is CASSMTGFGANVLTF. The CDR3, as DNA: TGCGCCAGCAGCATGACAGGGTTCGGGGCCAACGTCCTGACTTTC.

V is TRBV28 and J is TRBJ2-3; D is unclear. This CDR3 comprises 13 residues. The V gene lost 8 bases and the J gene lost 3 bases, with 12 bases spanning the gap. Germline V gene sequence: CDR1 MDHEN, CDR2 SYDVKM. CDR3 loop: CASRGPATDTQYF. CDR3 nucleotide sequence: TGTGCCAGCCGCGGACCTGCGACAGATACGCAGTATTTT. Together with reference TRBV28 and TRBJ2-3, the CDR3 gives the full variable domain: DVKVTQSSRYLVKRTGEKVFLECVQDMDHENMFWYRQDPGLGLRLIYFSYDVKMKEKGDIPEGYSVSREKKERFSLILESASTNQTSMYLCASRGPATDTQYFGPGTRLTVL.

Points on this clone: The CDR3 does not close with the conserved phenylalanine or tryptophan, likely indicating a read error. No DNA is shown, since the ends of the CDR3 on it are uncertain; the CDR3 is the one TCRdb lists. The V call is TRBV14, the J call TRBJ1-1. Inclusive of both ends, the CDR3 amounts to 10 amino acids. Germline loops: CDR1 SGHDN, CDR2 FVKESK. CDR3 amino acids: CASSQDHRSL.

The V call is TRBV5-4, the J call TRBJ2-3; the D is unclear. Trimming shortened V by 0 bases and J by 2 bases, and 13 bases separated the two germline ends. The CDR3 loop spans 16 amino acids. Germline V gene lookup returns CDR1 SGHNT and CDR2 YYREEE (reference sequence). CDR3 sequence (DNA): TGTGCCAGCAGCTTGGTAGGCCTAGTGGCCACAGATACGCAGTATTTT. Amino acid sequence: CASSLVGLVATDTQYF.

The V call is TRBV5-1, the J call TRBJ1-5; no clear D gene. The V and J ends lost 4 bases and 2 bases respectively, with 7 bases between them. CDR3 length: 13 amino acids. Germline CDR1 is SGHRS and CDR2 is YFSETQ. In DNA, the CDR3 is TGCGCCAGCAGCCCTCGGGGCAATCAGCCCCAGCATTTT. This sequence encodes CASSPRGNQPQHF.

The chain links TRBV29-1 to TRBJ2-2; D is perhaps TRBD2 (6 bases). The V and J ends lost 3 bases and 0 bases respectively, with 8 bases between them. The length of the CDR3 is 14 residues. Germline CDR1 is SQVTM and CDR2 is ANQGSEA. CDR3 coding DNA: TGCAGCGTTGATTCGGGAGCGAACACCGGGGAGCTGTTTTTT. It encodes CSVDSGANTGELFF.

The V and J genes are TRBV9 and TRBJ1-2; a weak D match, TRBD1 (5 bases). CDR3 length: 18 residues. The germline V and J ends were trimmed by 3 bases and 5 bases, with 26 bases remaining between them. CDR1 and CDR2 (germline): SGDLS, YYNGEE. For the CDR3, the DNA is TGTGCCAGCAGCGGCACCTCGAGCAGGGAGAGAGTGAGATATGGCTACACCTTC. It is translated as CASSGTSSRERVRYGYTF.

The V and J genes are TRBV7-3 and TRBJ2-5; TRBD2 matches at 7 bases. V dropped 5 bases and J dropped 2; count of bases not matched to a gene: 5. CDR3 length: 14 amino acids. CDR1 is SGHTA and CDR2 is FQGTGA in the germline V gene. Here the CDR3 reads CASSPGTTQETQYF. The CDR3 nucleotides read TGTGCCAGCAGCCCGGGGACTACGCAAGAGACCCAGTACTTC.

The rearrangement links TRBV7-2 to TRBJ2-2, with D possibly being TRBD1 or TRBD2 (6 bases each). The V gene's germline CDR1 is SGHTA and CDR2 FQGNSA. There are 14 residues in the CDR3. Trimming cost V 6 bases and J 6 bases, with 14 bases left between them. This CDR3 reads CASRAGTTPGELFF. CDR3 in DNA: TGTGCCAGCAGGGCGGGGACAACCCCCGGGGAGCTGTTTTTT.

The chain joins TRBV6-2 or TRBV6-3 to TRBJ1-5, with D tentatively TRBD1 (5 bases). V lost 2 bases, J lost 2 bases, and 10 bases lay in between. CDR3 length: 15 residues. Germline CDR1 MNHEY, CDR2 SVGEGT. In DNA, the CDR3 is TGTGCCAGCAGTTACGCTCAGGGAGGCAATCAGCCCCAGCATTTT. This encodes CASSYAQGGNQPQHF.

CDR3 in amino acids: CASSQSADYGYTF. The CDR3 coding sequence is TGTGCCAGCAGCCAATCGGCAGATTATGGCTACACCTTC. This chain uses TRBV16 with TRBJ1-2; D unresolved. The V gene's germline CDR1 is KGHSY and CDR2 FQNENV. The CDR3 length is 13 residues. Trimming left V 0 bases short and J 5 bases short, with 7 bases between. The full variable domain, rest sourced from reference TRBV16 and TRBJ1-2, is GEEVAQTPKHLVRGEGQKAKLYCAPIKGHSYVFWYQQVLKNEFKFLISFQNENVFDETGMPKERFSAKCLPNSPCSLEIQATKLEDSAVYFCASSQSADYGYTFGSGTRLTVV.

The rearrangement links TRBV28 to TRBJ1-5; perhaps TRBD1 as D (5 bases). V lost 4 bases and J 2 bases, leaving 12 bases between the germline ends. The CDR3 is 15 residues long. In germline, CDR1 is MDHEN, CDR2 SYDVKM. This chain's CDR3 is CASSSEGDGNQPQHF. For the CDR3, the DNA is TGTGCCAGCAGTTCCGAAGGGGACGGCAATCAGCCCCAGCATTTT.

The genes are TRBV5-1 and TRBJ2-3; 12 bases are a match to TRBD1. The CDR3 spans 16 residues. V shed 4 bases and J 2 bases; nucleotides not matched to a gene: 5. Germline V gene sequence: CDR1 SGHRS, CDR2 YFSETQ. The DNA of the CDR3 is TGCGCCAGCAGCCCTATGGGACAGGGGGCCACAGATACGCAGTATTTT. Its translation is CASSPMGQGATDTQYF.

V and J are TRBV27 and TRBJ2-4; D tentatively fits TRBD1 or TRBD2 (7 bases each). CDR1 MNHEY and CDR2 SMNVEV come from the germline V gene (reference sequence). The CDR3 runs to 17 residues. V gave up 6 bases and J gave up 1 base, with 19 bases separating them. The CDR3 coding sequence is TGTGCCAGCAGCCCGGCAGGGGGGGGTGGGGCCAAAAACATTCAGTACTTC. Translated, it gives CASSPAGGGGAKNIQYF.

In this sample, this clone turned up a few times. The rearrangement uses TRBV10-1 and TRBJ2-1, with 7 bases aligning to TRBD2. Germline CDR1 WNHNN, CDR2 SYGVQD (reference sequence). The CDR3 has 17 amino acids. V lost 5 bases, J lost 0 bases, and 10 bases stayed unmatched. The DNA for the CDR3 is TGCGCCAGCAGTCATTCAGGGAGGGGCCTCTCCTACAATGAGCAGTTCTTC. Amino acids: CASSHSGRGLSYNEQFF.

This clone was seen a handful of times. V is TRBV7-9 and J is TRBJ2-1, with 11 bases identical to TRBD1. The CDR3 is made up of 14 amino acids. V was clipped by 4 bases and J by 8 bases; unmatched bases: 4. Germline V gene lookup returns CDR1 SEHNR and CDR2 FQNEAQ (reference sequence). The CDR3 loop is CASSSRTGGDEQFF. The CDR3 coding sequence is TGTGCCAGCAGCTCCCGGACAGGGGGCGATGAGCAGTTCTTC.